This T cell receptor beta chain is from a study of T-cell memory formation after mild COVID-19. TCR alpha and TCR beta cDNA libraries carrying sample barcodes and UMIs were produced by 5'RACE using constant-segment primers. MiXCR, applied by TCRdb to the 5' RACE reads, yields one record per CDR3 protein. The data hold 350,000 to 500,000 distinct CDR3 sequences, with 20% observed a single time. Only a few counts were recorded for this clonotype. The material sequenced was PBMCs or a T cell subset sorted from them (not recorded which). This TCR came from an adult woman who had mild COVID-19 (a few samples of this study predate the infection). Cell type and time point are not known.

The CDR3 is CASSDWDRGFSGYTF. In DNA, the CDR3 is TGTGCCAGCAGTGACTGGGACAGGGGATTCTCTGGCTACACCTTC. The chain joins TRBV6-6 to TRBJ1-2; 10 bases are a match to TRBD1. The CDR3 has 15 residues. CDR1 and CDR2 (germline): MNHNY, SVGAGI (reference sequence). The J segment lost 7 bases and the V segment lost 5 bases, leaving 10 bases of the junction unmatched.